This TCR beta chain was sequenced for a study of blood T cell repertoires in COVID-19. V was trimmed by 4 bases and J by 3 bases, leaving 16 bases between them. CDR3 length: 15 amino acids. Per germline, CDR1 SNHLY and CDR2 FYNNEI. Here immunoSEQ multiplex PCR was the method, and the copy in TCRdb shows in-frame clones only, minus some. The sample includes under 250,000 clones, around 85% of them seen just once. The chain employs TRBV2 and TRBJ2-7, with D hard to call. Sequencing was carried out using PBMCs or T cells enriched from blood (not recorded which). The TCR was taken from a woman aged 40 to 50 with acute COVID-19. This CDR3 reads CASSAAQIPNYEQYF. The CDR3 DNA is TGTGCCAGCAGTGCAGCACAAATCCCAAACTACGAGCAGTACTTC.